The sequence of this T cell receptor (beta chain) was determined in a study of blood T cells in healthy people across ages. After removal of 4 bases from V and 7 bases from J, the junction contained 19 bases not matched to a gene. The germline CDR1 and CDR2 sequences are SNHLY and FYNNEI. This CDR3 is 18 amino acids long. The table lists this clonotype with many counts. Its antigen is undetermined. The study's findings and limits: Across samples, TCR beta diversity tracked strongly with naive T cell percentage.

A second PCR of about 7 to 11 cycles used a sample-barcoded 5' primer and a J-beta primer mix. TCRdb called the 5' RACE reads again in MiXCR, with one record for every CDR3 protein. Of just under 900,000 distinct CDR3 sequences in the sample, 29% were seen once. This TCR was recovered from an elderly woman in good health. Sequenced sample: blood. The chain combines TRBV2 with TRBJ2-4; the match to TRBD1 covers 7 bases. DNA of the CDR3: TGTGCCAGCAGTGTGCCCAGCTGGGGACAGCGAAGATCGAACATTCAGTACTTC. Residues: CASSVPSWGQRRSNIQYF.